The source of this T cell receptor (beta chain) is a study of cytomegalovirus exposure and HLA in healthy donors. Study-level points and caveats: A later analysis associated some 16,000 TCR beta sequences with HLA alleles at a 0.05 false discovery rate.

On this clone itself: Antigen unknown.

This CDR3 comprises 12 residues. CDR1 and CDR2 from the germline V gene are MNHEY and SMNVEV (reference sequence). Trimming removed 6 bases from V and 5 bases from J, with 10 bases in between. The PCR had 60 Vbeta and 13 Jbeta primers. Clones were sequenced by immunoSEQ multiplex PCR, and TCRdb holds only the in-frame ones, with some missing. The sample has some 150,000 clones, roughly 89% seen once. The V and J genes are TRBV27 and TRBJ1-1, with a tentative D call TRBD1 (6 bases). This clonotype was obtained from a woman aged 25 to 45 in good health and CMV-seronegative. The sequenced material came from PBMCs. The CDR3 spells CASSLQGTEAFF. CDR3 coding DNA: TGTGCCAGCAGCCTACAGGGAACTGAAGCTTTCTTT.